Described below is a single TCR beta chain sequence and its context. What this receptor recognizes is not known. No DNA is shown, since the ends of the CDR3 on it are uncertain; the CDR3 is the one TCRdb lists. The sample comes from a study of blood T cell repertoires in COVID-19 (dated by TCRdb to 2018 to 2020). In the study overall: Samples from collaborators originated in the United States, Italy and Spain and spanned both the acute and convalescent phases of COVID-19. The samples were drawn from the first 160 participants of the ongoing ImmuneRACE study and from over 950 subjects provided by 6 global collaborators. A freely available public database, intended as a resource for researchers studying the immune response to SARS-CoV-2, is where the repertoires were released. Subjects who had been exposed to COVID-19, were actively infected with it, or had recovered from it provided the deeply sampled blood TCRbeta repertoires that made up the dataset. A de-identified subject ID, COVID-19 status, age in years and sex were almost always included in the sample metadata. Where HLA class I and class II types were available, the types were taken from metadata supplied by the sample provider, not from assay-based typing. The prospective study material was composed of cDNA or gDNA derived from T cells, B-cell-depleted T cells, or PBMCs.

TCRbeta CDR3 regions were amplified from genomic DNA using the immunoSEQ Assay, a bias-controlled multiplex PCR. The published analysis was carried out like this. Nucleated cell counts per sample were estimated from amplification of reference gene primers within the assay. Sequence reads were collapsed and filtered to measure the absolute abundance of every unique TCRbeta CDR3 rearrangement. For each sample, productive Simpson clonality was calculated by taking the square root of Simpson's diversity index across productive rearrangements. TCRdb carries this immuneACCESS record with in-frame sequences only. Its versions omit some clonotypes, under half of them owing to an unresolved V gene in the studies checked, with the rest unexplained. The DNA gave D and trimming, while V, J and clone size come from that table. Counted in this sample were 130,000 or so clones; about nine tenths of them appeared once. Together, the top ten hold 2% to 2.5% of the sample.

Whole blood was collected in K2EDTA tubes by collaborating institutions according to the institutions' own protocols. Collaborator samples were shipped for TCRbeta analysis as frozen whole blood, isolated PBMCs, or DNA extracted from either sample type. The paper as a whole reports these results and caveats: How much clinical and demographic metadata was included differed by source and by participant, and the metadata was provided uncurated.

The sequence was collected from a man in his fifties or sixties with active COVID-19. What was sequenced was peripheral blood.

The CDR3 region reads CASSTSGGPQETQYF. The chain is made from TRBV6-4 and TRBJ2-5; the table assigns TRBD2, which was not confirmed against the DNA. From the cysteine through the phenylalanine, the CDR3 covers 15 amino acids. CDR1 MRHNA and CDR2 SNTAGT are derived from the germline V gene.